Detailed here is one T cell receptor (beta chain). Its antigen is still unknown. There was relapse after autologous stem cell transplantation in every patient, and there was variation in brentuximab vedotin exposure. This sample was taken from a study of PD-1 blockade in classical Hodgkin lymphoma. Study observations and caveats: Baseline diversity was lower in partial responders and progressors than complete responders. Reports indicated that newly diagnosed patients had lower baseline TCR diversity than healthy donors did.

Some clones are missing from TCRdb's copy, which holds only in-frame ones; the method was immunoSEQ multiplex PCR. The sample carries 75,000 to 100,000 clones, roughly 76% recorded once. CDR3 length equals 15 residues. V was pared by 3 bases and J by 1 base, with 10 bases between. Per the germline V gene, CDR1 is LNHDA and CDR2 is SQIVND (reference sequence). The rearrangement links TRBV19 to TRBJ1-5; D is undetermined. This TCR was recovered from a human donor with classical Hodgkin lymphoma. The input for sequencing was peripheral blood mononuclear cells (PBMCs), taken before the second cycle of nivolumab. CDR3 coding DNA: TGTGCCAGTAGTATGCTAACCGTAAGCAATCAGCCCCAGCATTTT. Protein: CASSMLTVSNQPQHF.